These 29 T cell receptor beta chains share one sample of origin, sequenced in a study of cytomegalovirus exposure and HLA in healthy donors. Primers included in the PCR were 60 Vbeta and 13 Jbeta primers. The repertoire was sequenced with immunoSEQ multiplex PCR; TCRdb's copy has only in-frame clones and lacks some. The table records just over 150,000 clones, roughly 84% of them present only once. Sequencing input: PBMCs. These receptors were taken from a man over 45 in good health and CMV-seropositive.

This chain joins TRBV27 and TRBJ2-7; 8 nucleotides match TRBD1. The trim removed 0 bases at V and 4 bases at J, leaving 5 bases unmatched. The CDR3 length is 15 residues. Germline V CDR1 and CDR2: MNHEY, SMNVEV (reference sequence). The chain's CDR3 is CASSLSAGGGYEQYV. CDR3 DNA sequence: TGTGCCAGCAGTTTATCCGCAGGGGGCGGTTACGAGCAGTACGTC.

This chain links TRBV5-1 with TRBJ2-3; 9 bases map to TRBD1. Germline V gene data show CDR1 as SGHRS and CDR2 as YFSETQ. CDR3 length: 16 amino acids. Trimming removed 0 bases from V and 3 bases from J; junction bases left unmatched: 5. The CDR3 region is CASSLDGTGSTDTQYF. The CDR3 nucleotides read TGCGCCAGCAGCTTGGATGGGACAGGGTCTACAGATACGCAGTATTTT.

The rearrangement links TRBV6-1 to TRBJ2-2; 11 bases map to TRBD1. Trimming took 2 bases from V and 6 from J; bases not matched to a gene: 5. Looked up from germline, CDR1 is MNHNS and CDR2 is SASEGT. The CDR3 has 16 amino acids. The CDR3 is CASSEFRDRGSGELFF. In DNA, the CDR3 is TGTGCCAGCAGTGAATTTAGGGACAGGGGGTCCGGGGAGCTGTTTTTT.

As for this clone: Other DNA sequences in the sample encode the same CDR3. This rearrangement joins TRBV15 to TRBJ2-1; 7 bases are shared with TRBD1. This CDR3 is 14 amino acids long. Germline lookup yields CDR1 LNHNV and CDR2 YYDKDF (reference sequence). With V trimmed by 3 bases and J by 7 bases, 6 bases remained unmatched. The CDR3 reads CATSRDPQGNEQFF. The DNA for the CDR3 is TGTGCCACCAGCAGGGATCCACAGGGGAATGAGCAGTTCTTC.

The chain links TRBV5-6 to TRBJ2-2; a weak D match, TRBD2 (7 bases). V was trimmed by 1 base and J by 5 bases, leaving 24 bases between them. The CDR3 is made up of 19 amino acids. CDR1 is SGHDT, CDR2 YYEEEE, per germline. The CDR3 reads CASSLFILVGGRGTGELFF. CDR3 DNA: TGTGCCAGCAGCTTGTTTATTCTTGTGGGGGGGCGAGGAACCGGGGAGCTGTTTTTT.

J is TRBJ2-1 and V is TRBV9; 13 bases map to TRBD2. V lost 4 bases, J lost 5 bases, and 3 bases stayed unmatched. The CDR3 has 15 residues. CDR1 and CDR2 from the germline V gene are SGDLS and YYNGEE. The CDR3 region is CASSSGLAGNNEQFF. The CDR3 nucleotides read TGTGCCAGCAGCTCGGGACTAGCGGGAAACAATGAGCAGTTCTTC.

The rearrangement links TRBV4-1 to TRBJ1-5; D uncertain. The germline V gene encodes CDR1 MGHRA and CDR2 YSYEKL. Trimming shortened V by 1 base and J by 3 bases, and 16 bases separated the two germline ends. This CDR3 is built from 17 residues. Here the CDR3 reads CASSQAPPGSNNQPQHF. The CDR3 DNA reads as TGCGCCAGCAGCCAAGCTCCTCCTGGCAGTAACAATCAGCCCCAGCATTTT.

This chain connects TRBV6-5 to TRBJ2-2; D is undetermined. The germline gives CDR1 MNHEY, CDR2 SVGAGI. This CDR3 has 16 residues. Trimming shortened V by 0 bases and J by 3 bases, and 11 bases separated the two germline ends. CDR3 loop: CASSYSRGMDTGELFF. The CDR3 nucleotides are TGTGCCAGCAGTTACTCCCGAGGCATGGACACCGGGGAGCTGTTTTTT.

For the CDR3, the DNA is TGTGCCAGCAGCGTACACCCTCAGGGGGCGGGAGAGACCCAGTACTTC. It is translated as CASSVHPQGAGETQYF. The J gene is TRBJ2-5, the V gene TRBV9; 8 positions agree with TRBD1. The length of the CDR3 is 16 residues. J was trimmed by 4 bases and V by 1 base; bases with no gene match: 9. Germline CDR1 and CDR2: SGDLS and YYNGEE.

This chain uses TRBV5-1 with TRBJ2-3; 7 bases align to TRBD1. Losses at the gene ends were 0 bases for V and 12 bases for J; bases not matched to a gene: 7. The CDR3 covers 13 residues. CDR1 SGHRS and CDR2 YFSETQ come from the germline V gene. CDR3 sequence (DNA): TGCGCCAGCAGCTTGGCCGACAGGGAACGACAGTATTTT. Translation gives CASSLADRERQYF.

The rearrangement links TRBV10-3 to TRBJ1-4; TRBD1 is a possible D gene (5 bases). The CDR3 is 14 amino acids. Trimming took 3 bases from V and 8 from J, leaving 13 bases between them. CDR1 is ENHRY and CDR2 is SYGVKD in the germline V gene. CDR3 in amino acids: CAISDYPTAEKLFF. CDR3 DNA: TGTGCCATCAGTGACTATCCGACAGCCGAAAAACTGTTTTTT.

For the CDR3, the DNA is TGTGCCAGCAGCTTAGACAGTAGGGGGCGGCTCTCCTACAATGAGCAGTTCTTC. Protein: CASSLDSRGRLSYNEQFF. The rearrangement joins TRBV11-2 to TRBJ2-1; 7 nucleotides line up with TRBD1. The CDR3 has 18 residues. The junction had 8 bases not matched to a gene; V was cut back by 0 bases and J by 0 bases. Germline CDR1 is SGHAT and CDR2 is FQNNGV.

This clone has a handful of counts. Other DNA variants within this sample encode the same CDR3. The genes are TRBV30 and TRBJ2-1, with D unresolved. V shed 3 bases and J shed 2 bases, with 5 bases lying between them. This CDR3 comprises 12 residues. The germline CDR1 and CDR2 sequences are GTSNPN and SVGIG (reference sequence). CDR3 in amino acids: CAWRRAYNEQFF. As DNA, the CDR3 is TGTGCCTGGAGACGAGCCTACAATGAGCAGTTCTTC.

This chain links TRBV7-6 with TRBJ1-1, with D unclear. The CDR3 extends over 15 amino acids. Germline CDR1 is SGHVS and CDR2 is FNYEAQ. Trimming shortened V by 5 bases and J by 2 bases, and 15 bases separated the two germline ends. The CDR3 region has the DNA TGTGCCAGCAGCCCCCAGGCCCAATTTAACACTGAAGCTTTCTTT. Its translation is CASSPQAQFNTEAFF. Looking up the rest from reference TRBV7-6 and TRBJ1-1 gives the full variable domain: GAGVSQSPRYKVTKRGQDVALRCDPISGHVSLYWYRQALGQGPEFLTYFNYEAQQDKSGLPNDRFSAERPEGSISTLTIQRTEQRDSAMYRCASSPQAQFNTEAFFGQGTRLTVV.

In nucleotides, the CDR3 is TGCGCCAGCAGCCCCGGGTTGGGGACAGGGATGGGCGAGCAGTACGTC. It encodes CASSPGLGTGMGEQYV. The chain couples TRBV4-1 to TRBJ2-7; 9 bases fit TRBD1. V dropped 4 bases and J dropped 6; count of bases not matched to a gene: 13. The germline CDR1 and CDR2 sequences are MGHRA and YSYEKL. This CDR3 region has 16 residues.

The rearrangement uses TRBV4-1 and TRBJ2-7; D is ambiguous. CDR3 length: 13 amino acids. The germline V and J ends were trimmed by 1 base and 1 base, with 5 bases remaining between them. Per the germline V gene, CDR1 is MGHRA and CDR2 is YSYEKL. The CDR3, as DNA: TGCGCCAGCAGCCAAGTACAGTCCTACGAGCAGTACTTC. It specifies CASSQVQSYEQYF.

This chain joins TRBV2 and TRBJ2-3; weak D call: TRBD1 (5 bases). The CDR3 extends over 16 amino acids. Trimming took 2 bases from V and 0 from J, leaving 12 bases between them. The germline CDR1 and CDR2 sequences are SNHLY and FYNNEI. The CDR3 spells CASSEIAGLSTDTQYF. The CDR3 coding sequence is TGTGCCAGCAGTGAAATTGCAGGGCTCAGCACAGATACGCAGTATTTT.

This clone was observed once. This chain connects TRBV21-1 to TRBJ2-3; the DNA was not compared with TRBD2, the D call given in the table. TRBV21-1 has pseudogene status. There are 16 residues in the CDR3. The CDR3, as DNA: TGTGCCAGCAGCAAAGGGCCGCGGGAGCGGCCAGATACGCAGTATTTT. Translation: CASSKGPRERPDTQYF.

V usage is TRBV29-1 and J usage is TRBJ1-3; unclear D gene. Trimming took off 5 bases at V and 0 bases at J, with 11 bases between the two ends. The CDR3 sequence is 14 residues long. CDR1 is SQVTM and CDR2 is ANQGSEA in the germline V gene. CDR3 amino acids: CSVMVAVSGNTIYF. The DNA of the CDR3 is TGCAGCGTTATGGTGGCAGTCTCTGGAAACACCATATATTTT.

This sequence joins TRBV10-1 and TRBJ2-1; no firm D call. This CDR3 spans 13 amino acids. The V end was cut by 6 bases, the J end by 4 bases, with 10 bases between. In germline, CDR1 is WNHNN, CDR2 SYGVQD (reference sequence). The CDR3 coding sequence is TGCGCCAGCAGCGAACACAAGTACAATGAGCAGTTCTTC. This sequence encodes CASSEHKYNEQFF.

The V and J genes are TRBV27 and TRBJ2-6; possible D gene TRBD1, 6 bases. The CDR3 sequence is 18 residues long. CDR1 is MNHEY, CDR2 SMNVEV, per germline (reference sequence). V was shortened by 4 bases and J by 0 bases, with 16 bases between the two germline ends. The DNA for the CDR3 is TGTGCCAGCAGTTCTTTACAGGGAAGGGGCTCTGGGGCCAACGTCCTGACTTTC. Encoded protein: CASSSLQGRGSGANVLTF.

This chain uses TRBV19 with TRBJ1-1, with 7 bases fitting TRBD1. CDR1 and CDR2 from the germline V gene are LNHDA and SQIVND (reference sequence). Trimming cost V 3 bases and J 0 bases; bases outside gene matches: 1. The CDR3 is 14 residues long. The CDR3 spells CASSIQGVNTEAFF. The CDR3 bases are TGTGCCAGTAGTATTCAGGGGGTGAACACTGAAGCTTTCTTT.

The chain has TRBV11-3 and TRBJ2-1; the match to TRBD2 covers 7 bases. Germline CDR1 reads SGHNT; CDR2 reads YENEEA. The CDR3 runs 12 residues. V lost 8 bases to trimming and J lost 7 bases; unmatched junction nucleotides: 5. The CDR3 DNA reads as TGTGCCAGCGGGAGGGCCCTTAATGAGCAGTTCTTC. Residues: CASGRALNEQFF.

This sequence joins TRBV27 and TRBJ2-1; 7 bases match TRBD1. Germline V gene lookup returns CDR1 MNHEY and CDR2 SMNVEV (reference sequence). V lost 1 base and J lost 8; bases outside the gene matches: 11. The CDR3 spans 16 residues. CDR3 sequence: CASSLFSGKGGHEQFF. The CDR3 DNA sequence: TGTGCCAGCAGTTTATTCTCTGGCAAAGGGGGCCATGAGCAGTTCTTC.

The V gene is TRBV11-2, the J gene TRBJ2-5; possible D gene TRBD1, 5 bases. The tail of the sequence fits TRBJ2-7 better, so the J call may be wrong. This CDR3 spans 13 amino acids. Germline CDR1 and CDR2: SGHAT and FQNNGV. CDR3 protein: CASSAGQSYEQYF. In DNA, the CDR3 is TGTGCCAGCAGCGCCGGACAATCGTACGAGCAGTACTTC.

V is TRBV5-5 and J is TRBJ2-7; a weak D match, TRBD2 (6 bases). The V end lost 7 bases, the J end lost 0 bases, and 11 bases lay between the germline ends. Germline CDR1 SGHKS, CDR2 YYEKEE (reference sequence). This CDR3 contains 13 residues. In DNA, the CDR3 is TGTGCCAGCTGGGGACTGTACTCCTACGAGCAGTACTTC. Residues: CASWGLYSYEQYF. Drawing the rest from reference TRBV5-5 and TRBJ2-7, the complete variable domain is DAGVTQSPTHLIKTRGQQVTLRCSPISGHKSVSWYQQVLGQGPQFIFQYYEKEERGRGNFPDRFSARQFPNYSSELNVNALLLGDSALYLCASWGLYSYEQYFGPGTRLTVT.

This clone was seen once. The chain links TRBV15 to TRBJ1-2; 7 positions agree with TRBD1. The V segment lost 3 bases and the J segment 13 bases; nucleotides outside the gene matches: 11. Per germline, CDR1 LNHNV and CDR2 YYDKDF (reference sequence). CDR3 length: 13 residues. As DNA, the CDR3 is TGTGCCACCAGCAGCTACGGGACAGACGCTAGCACCTTC. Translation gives CATSSYGTDASTF.

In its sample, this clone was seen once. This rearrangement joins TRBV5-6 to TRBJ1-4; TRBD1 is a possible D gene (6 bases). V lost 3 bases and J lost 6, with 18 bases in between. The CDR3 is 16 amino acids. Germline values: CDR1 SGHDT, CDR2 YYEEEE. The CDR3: CASSSDQGMGDEKLFF. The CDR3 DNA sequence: TGTGCCAGCAGCTCGGACCAGGGGATGGGGGATGAAAAACTGTTTTTT.

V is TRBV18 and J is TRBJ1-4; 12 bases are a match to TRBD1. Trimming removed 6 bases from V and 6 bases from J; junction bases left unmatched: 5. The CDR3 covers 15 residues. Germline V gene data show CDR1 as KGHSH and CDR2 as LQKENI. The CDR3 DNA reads TGTGCCAGCTCTCGGGACAGGGGGCAAGATGAAAAACTGTTTTTT. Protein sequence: CASSRDRGQDEKLFF.